This passage covers 9 T cell receptor beta chains from one sample sequenced in a study of T cell repertoires in cytomegalovirus infection. TCRdb called the reads again in MiXCR, with one record for every CDR3 protein. The sample contains around 740,000 distinct CDR3 sequences, under 40% of which appear only once. Source material: PBMCs. These receptors all come from a human donor in good health (CMV status not recorded). Some clones in this sample may be carry-over from other donors' samples.

V and J are TRBV7-2 and TRBJ1-2; 7 nucleotides line up with TRBD1. Germline V gene sequence: CDR1 SGHTA, CDR2 FQGNSA. V lost 4 bases to trimming and J lost 7 bases; unmatched junction nucleotides: 9. The CDR3 consists of 14 residues. The CDR3 here is CASSSRGGASGYTF. The CDR3 coding sequence is TGTGCCAGCAGCTCCAGAGGGGGCGCGAGTGGCTACACCTTC. The entire variable domain, with the rest obtained from reference TRBV7-2 and TRBJ1-2, is as follows: GAGVSQSPSNKVTEKGKDVELRCDPISGHTALYWYRQSLGQGLEFLIYFQGNSAPDKSGLPSDRFSAERTGGSVSTLTIQRTQQEDSAVYLCASSSRGGASGYTFGSGTRLTVV.

The sample holds a few counts of this clonotype. The J gene is TRBJ2-7, the V gene TRBV27; D is perhaps TRBD2 (6 bases). Looked up from germline, CDR1 is MNHEY and CDR2 is SMNVEV (reference sequence). The CDR3 consists of 16 residues. V was pared by 5 bases and J by 5 bases, with 22 bases between. The CDR3 spells CASSEDPGLPTNEQYF. The CDR3 DNA is TGTGCCAGCAGTGAAGATCCGGGACTCCCCACCAACGAGCAGTACTTC.

Notes on this clonotype: This clone may be a read error of a much larger clone one base away. The chain couples TRBV7-4 to TRBJ1-1; D unresolved. The germline gives CDR1 SGHVT, CDR2 SQSDAQ. V lost 5 bases and J 0 bases, leaving 4 bases between the germline ends. The CDR3 totals 12 residues. The CDR3 region has the DNA TGTGCCAGCAGCGCCATGAACACTGAAGCTTTCTTT. Amino acids: CASSAMNTEAFF.

This clonotype came up a few times. This sequence joins TRBV7-2 and TRBJ2-3, with 15 bases identical to TRBD2. The CDR3 spans 18 residues. V lost 2 bases and J lost 7; bases outside the gene matches: 10. The germline gives CDR1 SGHTA, CDR2 FQGNSA. The CDR3 sequence is CASSLLGLAGGRPNTQYF. In DNA form, the CDR3 reads TGTGCCAGCAGCTTACTTGGACTAGCGGGGGGGCGCCCCAATACGCAGTATTTT.

The CDR3 DNA reads as TGTGCCAGCAGTTCACACGAGGTGTCCACCGGGGAGCTGTTTTTT. The encoded protein is CASSSHEVSTGELFF. The rearrangement joins TRBV6-5 to TRBJ2-2; D is ambiguous. Trimming stripped 4 bases from V and 4 bases from J, with 13 bases between. The CDR3 runs to 15 residues. Germline CDR1 is MNHEY and CDR2 is SVGAGI.

This clonotype showed up many times. The V gene is TRBV7-8, the J gene TRBJ1-5, with 9 bases aligning to TRBD1. V lost 5 bases to trimming and J lost 4 bases; unmatched junction nucleotides: 9. CDR1 is SGHVS and CDR2 is FQNEAQ in the germline V gene. The CDR3 sequence is 16 residues long. As DNA, the CDR3 is TGTGCCAGCAGCCCTATGGGACAGGGACTGAATCAGCCCCAGCATTTT. Its translation is CASSPMGQGLNQPQHF.

This clonotype was counted between two and nine times. The chain employs TRBV28 and TRBJ2-5; possibly TRBD1 or TRBD2 for D (6 bases each). Germline values: CDR1 MDHEN, CDR2 SYDVKM. The V end was cut by 7 bases, the J end by 6 bases, with 12 bases between. This CDR3 region has 12 residues. CDR3 residues: CASTPRGQTQYF. DNA for the CDR3: TGTGCCAGCACCCCTCGGGGGCAGACCCAGTACTTC.

Note on this clonotype: The junction departs from the called germline gene at one end, perhaps through a read error. This chain connects TRBV7-6 to TRBJ2-5, with 7 bases lining up with TRBD2. The CDR3 length is 14 residues. The V gene's germline CDR1 is SGHVS and CDR2 FNYEAQ. The CDR3 nucleotides read TGTGCCAGCAGCTTAAGCGGGGTTGAAGAGATCCAGTACTTC. Protein: CASSLSGVEEIQYF.

J is TRBJ2-3 and V is TRBV7-9, with 7 bases identical to TRBD2. CDR1 is SEHNR and CDR2 is FQNEAQ in the germline V gene (reference sequence). The V and J ends lost 2 bases and 10 bases, in that order; junction bases with no gene match: 24. The CDR3 spans 19 residues. CDR3 in amino acids: CASSLSSGVRETSTAPQYF. As DNA, the CDR3 is TGTGCCAGCAGCTTATCTTCGGGAGTACGGGAGACTAGCACAGCGCCGCAGTATTTT.